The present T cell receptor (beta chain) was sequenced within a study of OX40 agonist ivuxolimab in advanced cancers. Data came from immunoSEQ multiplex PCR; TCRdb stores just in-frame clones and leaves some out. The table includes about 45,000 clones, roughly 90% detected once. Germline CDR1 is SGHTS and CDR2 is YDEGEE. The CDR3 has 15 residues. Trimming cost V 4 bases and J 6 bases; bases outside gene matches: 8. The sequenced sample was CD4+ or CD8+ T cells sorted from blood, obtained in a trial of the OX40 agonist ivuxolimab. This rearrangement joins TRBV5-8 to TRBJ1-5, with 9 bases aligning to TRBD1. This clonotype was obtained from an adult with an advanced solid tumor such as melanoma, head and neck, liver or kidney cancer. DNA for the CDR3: TGTGCCAGCAGCCGCCTGGGGACAGGGCTTCAGCCCCAGCATTTT. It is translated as CASSRLGTGLQPQHF.